The next 12 T cell receptor beta chains were all read from a single sample in a study of blood T cell repertoires in COVID-19. Method: immunoSEQ multiplex PCR; TCRdb's copy keeps in-frame clones and lacks some. The sample gives 400,000 to 500,000 clones, roughly 88% of which show up once; roughly 1.4% is in the top ten. The sequenced sample consisted of PBMCs or T cells enriched from blood (not recorded which). These receptors were taken from a woman between 18 and 29 years old who had been exposed to COVID-19.

The genes are TRBV28 and TRBJ2-7; possible D gene TRBD2, 5 bases. This CDR3 contains 15 residues. Looked up from germline, CDR1 is MDHEN and CDR2 is SYDVKM. Between the trimmed V and J ends, which lost 2 bases and 6 bases, there was a span of 17 bases. The DNA for the CDR3 is TGTGCCAGCAGTTTAAGTTCCGGGGTTGGCTCCGAGCAGTACTTC. Translating gives CASSLSSGVGSEQYF.

V usage is TRBV19 and J usage is TRBJ2-7; 7 nucleotides line up with TRBD2. The V and J ends lost 7 bases and 5 bases, in that order; junction bases with no gene match: 5. Germline assignment: CDR1 LNHDA and CDR2 SQIVND (reference sequence). The CDR3 runs to 12 residues. The DNA of the CDR3 is TGTGCCAGTACCAGCGGGACGGACGAGCAGTACTTC. Translated: CASTSGTDEQYF.

This chain uses TRBV30 with TRBJ2-1; tentatively, D is TRBD2 (7 bases). The CDR3 totals 13 residues. CDR1 is GTSNPN and CDR2 is SVGIG in the germline V gene (reference sequence). V lost 3 bases, J lost 8 bases, and 14 bases lay in between. CDR3 in DNA: TGTGCCTGGAGGACAAGGGGGGGGGATGAGCAGTTCTTC. It codes for CAWRTRGGDEQFF.

This clone was seen a single time. This chain joins TRBV18 and TRBJ2-4, with 8 bases fitting TRBD1. Unmatched junction bases numbered 13, after V lost 6 bases and J lost 0 bases. From germline, CDR1 is KGHSH and CDR2 LQKENI. This CDR3 region has 18 residues. The CDR3 DNA follows: TGTGCCAGCTCCCCTTCCGGGACAGGAGCTCTAGCCAAAAACATTCAGTACTTC. This sequence encodes CASSPSGTGALAKNIQYF.

The sample holds one count of this clone. The chain uses TRBV7-8 and TRBJ2-7, with 10 bases matching TRBD2. The trim removed 0 bases at V and 6 bases at J, leaving 5 bases unmatched. Germline V CDR1 and CDR2: SGHVS, FQNEAQ. The CDR3 contains 15 residues. In DNA form, the CDR3 reads TGTGCCAGCAGCTTAGCTAGCGGGAGGAAACGCGAGCAGTACTTC. Translated, it gives CASSLASGRKREQYF. Based on the CDR3 plus reference TRBV7-8 and TRBJ2-7, the full variable domain is GAGVSQSPRYKVAKRGQDVALRCDPISGHVSLFWYQQALGQGPEFLTYFQNEAQLDKSGLPSDRFFAERPEGSVSTLKIQRTQQEDSAVYLCASSLASGRKREQYFGPGTRLTVT.

This chain uses TRBV2 with TRBJ1-1; TRBD1 is a possible D gene (5 bases). Germline V lookup: CDR1 SNHLY, CDR2 FYNNEI. The V gene lost 7 bases and the J gene lost 7 bases, with 16 bases spanning the gap. The CDR3 extends over 13 amino acids. CDR3 in DNA: TGTGCCAGCATTGCCGGTGGGGCAGGTGAAGCTTTCTTT. This encodes CASIAGGAGEAFF.

The J gene is TRBJ1-2, the V gene TRBV19; D unresolved. CDR3 length equals 14 residues. Germline CDR1 and CDR2: LNHDA and SQIVND (reference sequence). V lost 5 bases to trimming and J lost 5 bases, with 15 bases between them. The CDR3 is CASSYVPENYGYTF. The CDR3 DNA reads as TGTGCCAGTAGTTATGTCCCAGAAAATTATGGCTACACCTTC. Using reference TRBV19 and TRBJ1-2 for the parts outside the CDR3, the full variable domain is DGGITQSPKYLFRKEGQNVTLSCEQNLNHDAMYWYRQDPGQGLRLIYYSQIVNDFQKGDIAEGYSVSREKKESFPLTVTSAQKNPTAFYLCASSYVPENYGYTFGSGTRLTVV.

This chain links TRBV2 with TRBJ2-7; D is possibly TRBD2 (6 bases). CDR1 is SNHLY and CDR2 is FYNNEI in the germline V gene. The length of the CDR3 is 14 residues. V was pared by 2 bases and J by 2 bases, with 10 bases between. The CDR3 region has the DNA TGTGCCAGCAGTGAACAGGGAGGCGCCTACGAGCAGTACTTC. It is translated as CASSEQGGAYEQYF.

The chain recombines TRBV6-5 with TRBJ1-5, with D possibly TRBD1 on 5 matching bases. CDR3 length: 13 residues. Germline-derived CDR1 and CDR2 are MNHEY and SVGAGI. V lost 6 bases and J 5 bases, leaving 11 bases between the germline ends. The CDR3 is CASRGAGDQPQHF. CDR3 nucleotide sequence: TGTGCCAGCAGAGGGGCTGGCGATCAGCCCCAGCATTTT.

This chain joins TRBV14 and TRBJ1-2; TRBD1 matches at 7 bases. The germline CDR1 and CDR2 sequences are SGHDN and FVKESK. V was clipped by 3 bases and J by 2 bases; unmatched bases: 6. CDR3 length: 15 residues. CDR3 in DNA: TGTGCCAGCAGCCACGACAGGGTAAAAAACTATGGCTACACCTTC. This encodes CASSHDRVKNYGYTF. The whole variable domain, remainder taken from reference TRBV14 and TRBJ1-2, is EAGVTQFPSHSVIEKGQTVTLRCDPISGHDNLYWYRRVMGKEIKFLLHFVKESKQDESGMPNNRFLAERTGGTYSTLKVQPAELEDSGVYFCASSHDRVKNYGYTFGSGTRLTVV.

The chain recombines TRBV21-1 with TRBJ2-3; the listed D gene, TRBD2, was not tested against the DNA. TRBV21-1 is recorded as a pseudogene. The CDR3 has 18 residues. The CDR3 is CASIHDGGFCHSTDTQYF. The DNA of the CDR3 is TGTGCCAGCATCCACGACGGCGGGTTCTGCCATAGCACAGATACGCAGTATTTT.

The chain combines TRBV5-6 with TRBJ2-7; 11 nucleotides agree with TRBD1. The germline CDR1 and CDR2 sequences are SGHDT and YYEEEE. The V gene end was trimmed by 9 bases and the J gene end by 3 bases; junction bases not matched to a gene: 8. The length of the CDR3 is 14 residues. The CDR3 spells CATTGTGGFYEQYF. The CDR3 DNA reads as TGTGCCACTACCGGGACAGGGGGATTCTACGAGCAGTACTTC.